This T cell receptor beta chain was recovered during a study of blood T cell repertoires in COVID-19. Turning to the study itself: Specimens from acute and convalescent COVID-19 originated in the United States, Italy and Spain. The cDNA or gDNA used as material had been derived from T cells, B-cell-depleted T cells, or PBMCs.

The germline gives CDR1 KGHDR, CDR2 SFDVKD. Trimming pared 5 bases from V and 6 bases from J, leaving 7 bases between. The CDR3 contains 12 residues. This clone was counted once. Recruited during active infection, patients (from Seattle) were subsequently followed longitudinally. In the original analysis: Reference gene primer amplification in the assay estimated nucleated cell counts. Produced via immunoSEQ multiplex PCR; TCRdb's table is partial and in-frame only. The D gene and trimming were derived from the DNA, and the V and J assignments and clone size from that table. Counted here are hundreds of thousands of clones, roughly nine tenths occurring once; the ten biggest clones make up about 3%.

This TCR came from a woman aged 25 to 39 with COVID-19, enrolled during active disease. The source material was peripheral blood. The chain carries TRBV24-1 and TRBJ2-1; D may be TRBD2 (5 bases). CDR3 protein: CATSGTSNEQFF. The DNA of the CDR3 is TGTGCCACCAGTGGGACTTCCAATGAGCAGTTCTTC.